This is a list of T cell receptor beta chains from one sample in a study of blood T cells in healthy people across ages. MiXCR was run by TCRdb on the 5' RACE reads, yielding one entry per CDR3 protein. The table shows about 1 million distinct CDR3 sequences, with roughly 45% occurring only once. Sequencing input: blood. These TCRs come from a woman in her sixties in good health. CDR3s include the opening cysteine and the closing phenylalanine or tryptophan. A D gene is named only where the DNA matches it firmly. A clone size is listed for some rows: how often the clone was seen (once, few, many), or a class if it is expanded.

13	few	TRBV29-1	TRBJ1-5	.	TGCAGCGTTCAGGGGCCCGGCAATCAGCCCCAGCATTTT	CSVQGPGNQPQHF
15	.	TRBV25-1	TRBJ1-2	TRBD1	TGTGCCAGCAGTGCTGGACAGGGCGAGGTTGAGGGCTACACCTTC	CASSAGQGEVEGYTF
15	few	TRBV12-3/TRBV12-4	TRBJ2-3	TRBD2	TGTGCCAGCAGTTTAGTCAGTGCGGGAGCAGGTACGCAGTATTTT	CASSLVSAGAGTQYF
16	few	TRBV30	TRBJ2-2	.	TGTGCCTGGAGAGGGTTTGGGCAGCATTCCACCGGGGAGCTGTTTTTT	CAWRGFGQHSTGELFF
16	.	TRBV7-2	TRBJ2-1	TRBD2	TGTGCCAGCAGCCCCGAGGGAGGGCCGCCCTACAATGAGCAGTTCTTC	CASSPEGGPPYNEQFF
17	.	TRBV10-2	TRBJ2-3	TRBD2	TGCGCCAGCAGTGCGCCCGGGGGCGGGAGGAACACAGATATGCAGTATTTT	CASSAPGGGRNTDMQYF
15	.	TRBV27	TRBJ2-1	TRBD2	TGTGCCAGCAGTCCCAGACTAGCGGGAGACAATGAGCAGTTCTTC	CASSPRLAGDNEQFF
14	few	TRBV9	TRBJ2-7	TRBD1	TGTGCCAGCAGCGTCTCCCTCGACAGGGTCGAGCAGTACTTC	CASSVSLDRVEQYF
16	.	TRBV3-1	TRBJ2-4	.	TGTGCCAGCAGCCAAGATACCGGGGGCGAGGGGAACATTCAGTACTTC	CASSQDTGGEGNIQYF
15	few	TRBV4-1	TRBJ1-6	.	TGCGCCAGCAGCCTTCGCGACGGGCCCGGAGCACCCCTCCACTTT	CASSLRDGPGAPLHF
13	.	TRBV11-3	TRBJ2-5	.	TGTGCCGGCAGCTTTTCCAGAAAAGAGACCCAGTACTTC	CAGSFSRKETQYF
17	.	TRBV6-5	TRBJ1-1	.	TGTGCCAGCAGTTACTCGGGACTGACTAATTTGAACACTGAAGCTTTCTTT	CASSYSGLTNLNTEAFF
16	.	TRBV6-1	TRBJ2-3	.	TGTGCCAGCAGTGGGGGCGGCTGGGGAACGACAGATACGCAGTATTTT	CASSGGGWGTTDTQYF
18	.	TRBV6-1	TRBJ2-6	TRBD1	TGTGCCAGCAGTGCCGACAGGGGAGGATTCGCTGGGGCCAACGTCCTGACTTTC	CASSADRGGFAGANVLTF
16	.	TRBV7-9	TRBJ2-6	TRBD1	TGTGCCAGCAGCCCGGACAGGGGTGCTGGGGCCAACGTCCTGACTTTC	CASSPDRGAGANVLTF
13	.	TRBV5-1	TRBJ2-4	.	TGCGCCAGCAGCTTGTTTACGGGGAATGAGCAGTACTTC	CASSLFTGNEQYF
14	few	TRBV5-1	TRBJ1-2	TRBD1	TGCGCCAGCAGCTCCGGGACAGCTGGCTATGGCTACACCTTC	CASSSGTAGYGYTF
19	once	TRBV6-2/TRBV6-3	TRBJ2-6	TRBD2	TGTGCCAGCACCGTTACTAGGTCGGGACTACCTTCTGGGGCCAACGTCCCGACTTTC	CASTVTRSGLPSGANVPTF
16	.	TRBV28	TRBJ2-3	.	TGTGCCAGCAGTTTATTCTCTAGCCCTTTCACAGATACGCAGTATTTT	CASSLFSSPFTDTQYF
13	.	TRBV20-1	TRBJ2-5	.	TGCAGTGCTACCGGAGCGACTCAAGAGACCCAGTACTTC	CSATGATQETQYF